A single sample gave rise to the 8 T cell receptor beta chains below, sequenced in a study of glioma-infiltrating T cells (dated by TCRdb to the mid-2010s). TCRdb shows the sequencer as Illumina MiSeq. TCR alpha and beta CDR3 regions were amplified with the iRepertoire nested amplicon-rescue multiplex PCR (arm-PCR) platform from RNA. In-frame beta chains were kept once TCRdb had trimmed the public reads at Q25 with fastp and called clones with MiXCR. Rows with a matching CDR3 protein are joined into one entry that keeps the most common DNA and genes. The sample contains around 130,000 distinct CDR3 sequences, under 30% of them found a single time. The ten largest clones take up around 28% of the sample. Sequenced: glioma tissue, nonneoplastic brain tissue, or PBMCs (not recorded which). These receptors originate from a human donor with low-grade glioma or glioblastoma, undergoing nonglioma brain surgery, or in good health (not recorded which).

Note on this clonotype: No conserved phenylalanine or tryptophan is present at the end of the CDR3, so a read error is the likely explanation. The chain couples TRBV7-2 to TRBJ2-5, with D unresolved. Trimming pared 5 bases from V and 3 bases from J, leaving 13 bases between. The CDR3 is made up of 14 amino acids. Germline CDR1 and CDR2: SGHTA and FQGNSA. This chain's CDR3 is CASSLELIEETQYL. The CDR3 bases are TGTGCCAGCAGCCTGGAGTTGATCGAAGAGACCCAGTACCTC.

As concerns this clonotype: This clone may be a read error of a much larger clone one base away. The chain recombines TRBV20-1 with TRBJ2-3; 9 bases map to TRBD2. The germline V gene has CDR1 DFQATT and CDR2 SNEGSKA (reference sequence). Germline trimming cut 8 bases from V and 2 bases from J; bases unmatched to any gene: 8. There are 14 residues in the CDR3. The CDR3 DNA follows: TGCAGTACGCCGACTAGCGGCCTCACAGATACGCAGTATTTT. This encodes CSTPTSGLTDTQYF.

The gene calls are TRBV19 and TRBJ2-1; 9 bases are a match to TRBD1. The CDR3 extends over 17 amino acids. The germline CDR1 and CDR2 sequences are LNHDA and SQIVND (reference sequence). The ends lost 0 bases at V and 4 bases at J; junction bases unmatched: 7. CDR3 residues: CASSIDLRTGAYNEQFF. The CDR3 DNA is TGTGCCAGTAGTATAGATCTCCGGACAGGGGCTTACAATGAGCAGTTCTTC.

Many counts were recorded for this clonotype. CDR3 sequence (DNA): TGTGCCAGCCAGACAAATACCAATGAGCAGTTCTTC. Its translation: CASQTNTNEQFF. The chain combines TRBV28 with TRBJ2-1; D gene uncertain. The germline V gene encodes CDR1 MDHEN and CDR2 SYDVKM. The CDR3 runs to 12 residues. Trimming took off 8 bases at V and 6 bases at J, with 11 bases between the two ends.

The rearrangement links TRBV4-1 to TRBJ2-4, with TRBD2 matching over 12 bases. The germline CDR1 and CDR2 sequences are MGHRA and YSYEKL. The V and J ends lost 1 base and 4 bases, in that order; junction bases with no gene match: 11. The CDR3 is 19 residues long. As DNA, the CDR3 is TGCGCCAGCAGCCAAGTTGTAACTAGCGGGGGGCGATGGAAAAACATTCAGTACTTC. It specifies CASSQVVTSGGRWKNIQYF.

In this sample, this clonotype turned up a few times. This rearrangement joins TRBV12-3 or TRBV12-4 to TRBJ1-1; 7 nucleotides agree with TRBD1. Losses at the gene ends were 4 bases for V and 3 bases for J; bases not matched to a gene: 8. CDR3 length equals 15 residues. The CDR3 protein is CASSSTGTDYTEAFF. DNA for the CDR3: TGTGCCAGCAGTTCAACCGGGACAGATTACACTGAAGCTTTCTTT.

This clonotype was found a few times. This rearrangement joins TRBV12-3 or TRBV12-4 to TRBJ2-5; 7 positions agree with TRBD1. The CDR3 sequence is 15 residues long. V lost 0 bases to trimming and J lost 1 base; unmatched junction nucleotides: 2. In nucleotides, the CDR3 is TGTGCCAGCAGTTTAGCGGGACAGATCCAAGAGACCCAGTACTTC. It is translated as CASSLAGQIQETQYF.

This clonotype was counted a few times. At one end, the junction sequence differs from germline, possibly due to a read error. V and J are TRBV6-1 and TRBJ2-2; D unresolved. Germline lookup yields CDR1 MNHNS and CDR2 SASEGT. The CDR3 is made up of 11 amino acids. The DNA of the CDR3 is TGTGCCAGCAGCCCCACCAGGGAGCTGTTTTTT. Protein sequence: CASSPTRELFF.